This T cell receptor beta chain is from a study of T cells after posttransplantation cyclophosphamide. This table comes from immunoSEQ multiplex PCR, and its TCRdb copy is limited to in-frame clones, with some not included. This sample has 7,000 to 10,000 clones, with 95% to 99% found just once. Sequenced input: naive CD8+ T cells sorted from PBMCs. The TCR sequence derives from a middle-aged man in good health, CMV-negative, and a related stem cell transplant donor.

The DNA for the CDR3 is TGTGCCAGCATCCTGAGCGGGACCAGTCCAGATACGCAGTATTTT. Amino acid sequence: CASILSGTSPDTQYF. The chain recombines TRBV5-6 with TRBJ2-3, with 7 nucleotides matching TRBD2. The CDR3 spans 15 residues. V shed 6 bases, J shed 4 bases, and the junction held 11 bases outside the gene matches. The germline CDR1 and CDR2 sequences are SGHDT and YYEEEE.